Listed here are 10 T cell receptor beta chains from one sample, sequenced in a study of cytotoxic CD8 clonotypes in ibrutinib-treated CLL. Profiled with immunoSEQ multiplex PCR; TCRdb holds only in-frame clones, not every one. The sample carries tens of thousands of clones, roughly 77% recorded once. This material consisted of PBMCs, taken after 12 months of ibrutinib treatment. The source of these receptors is a human donor with chronic lymphocytic leukemia.

V usage is TRBV30 and J usage is TRBJ2-5, with D tentatively TRBD2 (6 bases). V was cut by 0 bases and J by 1 base, with 12 bases left in between. Germline-derived CDR1 and CDR2 are GTSNPN and SVGIG (reference sequence). The CDR3 is made up of 15 amino acids. This chain's CDR3 is CAWSVASGPQETQYF. The CDR3 nucleotides read TGTGCCTGGAGTGTAGCGAGCGGGCCCCAAGAGACCCAGTACTTC.

J is TRBJ2-5 and V is TRBV2; TRBD1 matches 8 bases. The germline V gene has CDR1 SNHLY and CDR2 FYNNEI. The CDR3 extends over 14 amino acids. Germline trimming cut 5 bases from V and 5 bases from J; bases unmatched to any gene: 7. The CDR3 coding sequence is TGTGCCAGCAGTCCAGGGGGCGGTTTGGAGACCCAGTACTTC. This encodes CASSPGGGLETQYF.

The chain combines TRBV7-3 with TRBJ2-3; TRBD2 matches at 8 bases. The trim removed 5 bases at V and 1 base at J, leaving 8 bases unmatched. Germline V gene data show CDR1 as SGHTA and CDR2 as FQGTGA. The CDR3 covers 16 residues. In DNA, the CDR3 is TGTGCCAGCAGCCCAACCGCCGGGGGGGGCACAGATACGCAGTATTTT. This sequence encodes CASSPTAGGGTDTQYF. Together with reference TRBV7-3 and TRBJ2-3, the CDR3 gives the full variable domain: GAGVSQTPSNKVTEKGKYVELRCDPISGHTALYWYRQSLGQGPEFLIYFQGTGAADDSGLPNDRFFAVRPEGSVSTLKIQRTERGDSAVYLCASSPTAGGGTDTQYFGPGTRLTVL.

DNA of the CDR3: TGTGCCAGCAGCTCGGGACCAAAAGACACCATATATTTT. As protein: CASSSGPKDTIYF. This chain links TRBV7-9 with TRBJ1-3; TRBD1 might be the D (5 bases). Trimming took off 4 bases at V and 8 bases at J, with 12 bases between the two ends. Germline CDR1 SEHNR, CDR2 FQNEAQ (reference sequence). The CDR3 is 13 amino acids.

J is TRBJ1-2 and V is TRBV6-6, with 9 bases aligning to TRBD1. Germline V gene data show CDR1 as MNHNY and CDR2 as SVGAGI (reference sequence). J gave up 2 bases and V 6 bases, and 4 bases lay outside the gene matches. The CDR3 runs to 14 residues. The CDR3 DNA sequence: TGTGCCAGCAGGACAGGGGGGGACAACTATGGCTACACCTTC. Translation gives CASRTGGDNYGYTF.

This clone has a single count. V gene TRBV19 combines with J gene TRBJ2-5, with a weak D call TRBD1 (7 bases). V lost 5 bases and J lost 5, with 12 bases in between. Germline CDR1 reads LNHDA; CDR2 reads SQIVND (reference sequence). The length of the CDR3 is 13 residues. The CDR3 DNA reads as TGTGCCAGTAGTTTGGAGGGGGCGGAGACCCAGTACTTC. This codes for CASSLEGAETQYF. The full variable domain, completed using reference TRBV19 and TRBJ2-5, is DGGITQSPKYLFRKEGQNVTLSCEQNLNHDAMYWYRQDPGQGLRLIYYSQIVNDFQKGDIAEGYSVSREKKESFPLTVTSAQKNPTAFYLCASSLEGAETQYFGPGTRLLVL.

This chain connects TRBV29-1 to TRBJ2-5; D not certain. V dropped 4 bases and J dropped 2 bases, with 11 bases sitting between them. The CDR3 spans 13 residues. The germline V gene encodes CDR1 SQVTM and CDR2 ANQGSEA. CDR3 in DNA: TGCAGCGTTGGGCCGTCCACTCAAGAGACCCAGTACTTC. As protein: CSVGPSTQETQYF.

The chain uses TRBV27 and TRBJ2-1; TRBD1 is a possible D gene (6 bases). The germline V gene encodes CDR1 MNHEY and CDR2 SMNVEV (reference sequence). The CDR3 is 13 amino acids. Between the trimmed V and J ends, which lost 3 bases and 9 bases, there was a span of 12 bases. The CDR3 region has the DNA TGTGCCAGCAGTTTTCCCCTAGGGGGTGAGCAGTTCTTC. Its protein is CASSFPLGGEQFF.

The genes are TRBV27 and TRBJ1-1, with a weak D call TRBD1 (6 bases). This CDR3 is built from 17 residues. Between the trimmed V and J ends, which lost 0 bases and 3 bases, there was a span of 17 bases. From germline, CDR1 is MNHEY and CDR2 SMNVEV (reference sequence). CDR3 in DNA: TGTGCCAGCAGTTTATCGATGGGGGGCTTATGGGACACTGAAGCTTTCTTT. Amino acid sequence: CASSLSMGGLWDTEAFF.

For this clone: Other DNA sequences in the sample encode the same CDR3. The V and J genes are TRBV18 and TRBJ2-5; D is tentatively TRBD1 or TRBD2 (5 bases each). This CDR3 is built from 13 residues. Deletions cut 3 bases from V and 4 bases from J, with 9 bases between. Germline CDR1 reads KGHSH; CDR2 reads LQKENI. The CDR3 region is CASSPGVGETQYF. CDR3 DNA: TGTGCCAGCTCACCGGGGGTAGGAGAGACCCAGTACTTC. Using reference TRBV18 and TRBJ2-5 for the parts outside the CDR3, the full variable domain is NAGVMQNPRHLVRRRGQEARLRCSPMKGHSHVYWYRQLPEEGLKFMVYLQKENIIDESGMPKERFSAEFPKEGPSILRIQQVVRGDSAAYFCASSPGVGETQYFGPGTRLLVL.